This T cell receptor (beta chain) was identified in a study of OX40 agonist ivuxolimab in advanced cancers. Study-wide context: The mean age was approximately 60 years, ranging from about 20 to 79, with around four fifths of participants male. Notes on the study in general: Expanded peripheral T cells had an undetermined antigen specificity.

On this clone itself: The target antigen is unknown.

Sequencing was performed with immunoSEQ multiplex PCR; in TCRdb, only in-frame clones are kept and a portion is missing. The profile shows around 40,000 clones, 80% of them singletons. Peripheral blood came from all dose cohorts at three timepoints. This TCR was recovered from an adult with an advanced solid tumor such as melanoma, head and neck, liver or kidney cancer. The sample was CD4+ or CD8+ T cells sorted from blood, taken in a trial of the OX40 agonist ivuxolimab.

Here the CDR3 DNA reads TGTGCCTGGAACCGGGACAGGGCTAATTCACCCCTCCACTTT. This translates into CAWNRDRANSPLHF. The V and J genes are TRBV30 and TRBJ1-6, with 9 bases identical to TRBD1. Germline V gives CDR1 GTSNPN, CDR2 SVGIG (reference sequence). The CDR3 sequence is 14 residues long. V shed 4 bases, J shed 6 bases, and the junction held 4 bases outside the gene matches.